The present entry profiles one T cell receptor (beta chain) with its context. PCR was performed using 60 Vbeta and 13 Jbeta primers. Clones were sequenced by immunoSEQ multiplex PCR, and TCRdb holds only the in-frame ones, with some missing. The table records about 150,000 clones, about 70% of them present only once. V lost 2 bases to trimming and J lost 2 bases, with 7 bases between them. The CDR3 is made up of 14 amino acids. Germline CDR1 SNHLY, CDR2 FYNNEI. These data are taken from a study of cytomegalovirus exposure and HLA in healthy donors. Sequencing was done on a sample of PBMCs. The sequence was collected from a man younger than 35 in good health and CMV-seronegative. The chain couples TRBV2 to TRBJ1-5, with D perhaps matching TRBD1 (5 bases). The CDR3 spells CASSEQGGNQPQHF. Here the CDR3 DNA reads TGTGCCAGCAGTGAACAGGGTGGCAATCAGCCCCAGCATTTT.